Below, one T cell receptor beta chain is given with its context. Source study methods: How many nucleated cells were present was estimated from reference gene primer amplification. Generated by immunoSEQ multiplex PCR, the TCRdb table keeps only in-frame clones and is missing some. The V and J calls and clone size are taken from that table; D and trimming were inferred from the DNA. The table records 150,000 to 200,000 clones, 75% to 85% of them present only once. This sample was included in a study of blood T cell repertoires in COVID-19. Background on the study: Samples came from the United States, Italy and Spain, spanning acute and convalescent COVID-19.

In assigning cohorts, the study relied on participant-reported clinical history. The recovered donors of Cohort 3 showed two negative PCRs, clearance, or symptom resolution. V was clipped by 0 bases and J by 7 bases; unmatched bases: 9. The CDR3 runs 17 residues. Germline CDR1 SGHRS, CDR2 YFSETQ. Sequenced input: PBMCs or T cells enriched from blood (not recorded which). The rearrangement uses TRBV5-1 and TRBJ2-1, with TRBD1 matching over 11 bases. The clonotype was recovered from a middle-aged man who had recovered from COVID-19. CDR3 amino acids: CASSLAAGTGGRNEQFF. The CDR3 DNA reads as TGCGCCAGCAGCTTGGCCGCCGGGACAGGGGGAAGAAATGAGCAGTTCTTC.